The 9 T cell receptor beta chains given below trace back to one sample, sequenced in a study of blood T cell repertoires in COVID-19. Assay: immunoSEQ multiplex PCR; the TCRdb copy retains only in-frame clones and omits some. The data hold over 150,000 clones, with more than 75% observed a single time. Sequenced material: peripheral blood. The source of these receptors is a woman in her 70s with COVID-19, enrolled during active disease.

The chain is built from TRBV3-1 (or the pseudogene TRBV3-2) and TRBJ1-2; 7 bases map to TRBD1. Germline lookup yields CDR1 LGHDT and CDR2 YNNKEL (reference sequence). CDR3 length: 16 residues. Trimming cost V 1 base and J 2 bases; bases outside gene matches: 7. The CDR3 DNA follows: TGTGCCAGCAGCCAAGCGAGGACAGGAAAAAACTATGGCTACACCTTC. Amino acids: CASSQARTGKNYGYTF.

The rearrangement joins TRBV7-9 to TRBJ2-7; perhaps TRBD2 as D (6 bases). The CDR3 is 14 amino acids. V was cut by 3 bases and J by 3 bases, with 12 bases left in between. Germline CDR1 and CDR2: SEHNR and FQNEAQ (reference sequence). CDR3 region: CASSFGGRDYEQYF. CDR3 DNA: TGTGCCAGCAGCTTTGGGGGGAGAGACTACGAGCAGTACTTC.

This chain uses TRBV9 with TRBJ1-1; a weak D match, TRBD1 (6 bases). The CDR3 has 14 residues. V lost 2 bases and J 4 bases, leaving 12 bases between the germline ends. The germline V gene has CDR1 SGDLS and CDR2 YYNGEE. CDR3 residues: CASSVEQGGTEAFF. In DNA, the CDR3 is TGTGCCAGCAGCGTGGAACAGGGTGGCACTGAAGCTTTCTTT.

The rearrangement uses TRBV18 and TRBJ2-5; a possible D gene is TRBD2 (6 bases). The CDR3 has 13 residues. Per the germline V gene, CDR1 is KGHSH and CDR2 is LQKENI. V was clipped by 6 bases and J by 2 bases, with 10 bases between them. The CDR3 loop reads CASSPGGQETQYF. The CDR3 nucleotides read TGTGCCAGCTCCCCCGGAGGGCAAGAGACCCAGTACTTC.

The V and J genes are TRBV28 and TRBJ1-6; D remains unclear. This CDR3 comprises 14 residues. Trimming left V 6 bases short and J 10 bases short, with 16 bases between. Per the germline V gene, CDR1 is MDHEN and CDR2 is SYDVKM. This CDR3 is CASRPGSRGSPLHF. Written as DNA, the CDR3 is TGTGCCAGCAGGCCCGGGTCCCGTGGATCACCCCTCCACTTT.

This sequence joins TRBV3-1 (or the pseudogene TRBV3-2) and TRBJ1-5; D perhaps matches TRBD1 (5 bases). Germline CDR1 LGHDT, CDR2 YNNKEL (reference sequence). Trimming pared 1 base from V and 4 bases from J, leaving 5 bases between. CDR3 length: 13 residues. The CDR3 is CASSQGQNQPQHF. Written as DNA, the CDR3 is TGTGCCAGCAGCCAAGGACAGAATCAGCCCCAGCATTTT.

The chain is built from TRBV11-2 and TRBJ2-2; D is uncertain. V was shortened by 4 bases and J by 8 bases, with 8 bases between the two germline ends. Germline V gene data show CDR1 as SGHAT and CDR2 as FQNNGV. The CDR3 consists of 12 residues. The CDR3 reads CASSSRLGELFF. CDR3 sequence (DNA): TGTGCCAGCAGCTCTCGGTTGGGGGAGCTGTTTTTT.

This clone was seen a few times. The chain carries TRBV6-5 and TRBJ1-3; D uncertain. Germline V gene sequence: CDR1 MNHEY, CDR2 SVGAGI. The CDR3 loop spans 15 amino acids. V was pared by 2 bases and J by 0 bases, with 8 bases between. For the CDR3, the DNA is TGTGCCAGCAGTTACAGCGCCCACTCTGGAAACACCATATATTTT. Translated, it gives CASSYSAHSGNTIYF.

The chain combines TRBV7-8 with TRBJ1-2; D possibly corresponds to TRBD1 (6 bases). V lost 3 bases and J lost 2, with 19 bases in between. CDR3 length equals 17 residues. Germline-derived CDR1 and CDR2 are SGHVS and FQNEAQ. The CDR3, as DNA: TGTGCCAGCAGCTTCCGACAGGCAATCGCTCTGAACTATGGCTACACCTTC. It translates to CASSFRQAIALNYGYTF.